Reported below is one TCR beta chain. A read error may account for a junction end that differs from germline. Through MiXCR, TCRdb re-clonotyped the PCR reads. The sample lists 30,000 to 35,000 clones; around 32% were seen once. The data originate from a study of metastatic and nonmetastatic thyroid tumors. The CDR3 contains 15 residues. CDR1 MRHNA and CDR2 SNTAGT come from the germline V gene. Ahead of thyroid surgery, no patient had received treatment of any kind. This sequence originates from a female donor with papillary thyroid cancer or a benign thyroid nodule (not recorded which). Some clones in this sample may be carry-over from other donors' samples. The chain is built from TRBV6-4 and TRBJ2-3; D is tentatively TRBD1 or TRBD2 (6 bases each). Sequenced: blood. CDR3 loop: CASSDSGPGADAQYF. In nucleotides, the CDR3 is TGTGCCAGCAGTGACTCAGGACCGGGGGCAGATGCGCAGTATTTT.